The clone carrying this T cell receptor (beta chain) was picked up one time. One end of the junction is discordant with germline, which a read error may explain. The entry originates in a study of blood T cell repertoires in COVID-19. Profiled with immunoSEQ multiplex PCR; TCRdb holds only in-frame clones, not every one. The repertoire holds about 230,000 clones, with about 87% as singletons. Participants, about 18 to 100 years old, spanned approximately 25 US areas. Assignment of participants to cohorts was predicated upon participant-reported clinical history. In germline, CDR1 is MNHEY, CDR2 SVGAGI. The CDR3 is made up of 11 amino acids.

This receptor was taken from a woman aged 40-49 years with acute COVID-19. Material for sequencing was PBMCs or T cells enriched from blood (not recorded which). V gene TRBV6-5 combines with J gene TRBJ1-2; 7 bases line up with TRBD1. CDR3 bases: TGTGCCAGCAGTTACTCGAGTCAGGGGGTCTTC. This gives the protein CASSYSSQGVF.